The 32 T cell receptor beta chains given below trace back to one sample, sequenced in a study of T cell responses to AZD1222 COVID-19 vaccine. The method was immunoSEQ multiplex PCR; TCRdb's version includes in-frame clones alone and lacks a portion of them. Seen here are approximately 300,000 clones, approximately 94% observed once, and the top ten hold 0.5% to 0.65%. The sequences come from peripheral blood, collected 28 days after the second AZD1222 dose. The receptors originated from an adult who received the AZD1222 COVID-19 vaccine.

Points on this clone: Other DNA sequences within the sample encode an identical CDR3. The chain carries TRBV29-1 and TRBJ1-2; D is unclear. Deletions cut 0 bases from V and 4 bases from J, with 3 bases between. The CDR3 runs 11 residues. Germline V gives CDR1 SQVTM, CDR2 ANQGSEA. CDR3 in amino acids: CSVEEGYGYTF. As DNA, the CDR3 is TGCAGCGTTGAAGAGGGCTATGGCTACACCTTC.

The rearrangement links TRBV15 to TRBJ2-7; 8 bases fit TRBD2. Germline V lookup: CDR1 LNHNV, CDR2 YYDKDF (reference sequence). V lost 6 bases and J lost 5; bases outside the gene matches: 6. The CDR3 spans 13 residues. DNA for the CDR3: TGTGCCACCAGGGGACTAGGCTCGAACGAGCAGTACTTC. The encoded protein is CATRGLGSNEQYF.

The chain combines TRBV19 with TRBJ1-3; no clear D gene. The CDR3 loop spans 14 amino acids. Germline V CDR1 and CDR2: LNHDA, SQIVND (reference sequence). V lost 6 bases, J lost 8 bases, and 17 bases lay in between. The CDR3 DNA reads TGTGCCAGTAGGACTCCGGTGCCTAAGGACACCATATATTTT. This encodes CASRTPVPKDTIYF.

The genes are TRBV3-1 (or the pseudogene TRBV3-2) and TRBJ1-2; the D gene is possibly TRBD1 (5 bases). Looked up from germline, CDR1 is LGHDT and CDR2 is YNNKEL (reference sequence). V was pared by 4 bases and J by 2 bases, with 11 bases between. The CDR3 totals 14 residues. CDR3: CASSPGTPNYGYTF. The CDR3 DNA follows: TGTGCCAGCAGCCCGGGGACCCCCAACTATGGCTACACCTTC.

The DNA for the CDR3 is TGTGCCAGCAGTTTTCCAGGGGACAGTAGCTACGAGCAGTACTTC. Protein product: CASSFPGDSSYEQYF. The chain joins TRBV28 to TRBJ2-7; 7 bases agree with TRBD1. The germline V gene encodes CDR1 MDHEN and CDR2 SYDVKM. This CDR3 is 15 amino acids long. V dropped 3 bases and J dropped 3; count of bases not matched to a gene: 8. Full variable domain (rest looked up from reference TRBV28 and TRBJ2-7): DVKVTQSSRYLVKRTGEKVFLECVQDMDHENMFWYRQDPGLGLRLIYFSYDVKMKEKGDIPEGYSVSREKKERFSLILESASTNQTSMYLCASSFPGDSSYEQYFGPGTRLTVT.

The chain links TRBV6-5 to TRBJ2-2, with TRBD1 identical over 9 bases. Germline V lookup: CDR1 MNHEY, CDR2 SVGAGI. The trim removed 4 bases at V and 3 bases at J, leaving 3 bases unmatched. This CDR3 has 15 residues. The CDR3 DNA sequence: TGTGCCAGCAGTTCCGGGACAGGGTACACCGGGGAGCTGTTTTTT. It is translated as CASSSGTGYTGELFF.

The chain couples TRBV10-1 to TRBJ2-3; 9 bases map to TRBD1. V lost 4 bases to trimming and J lost 4 bases; unmatched junction nucleotides: 6. The germline gives CDR1 WNHNN, CDR2 SYGVQD (reference sequence). The CDR3 extends over 15 amino acids. CDR3 region: CASSGGTGRPDTQYF. The CDR3 coding sequence is TGCGCCAGCAGTGGGGGGACAGGGCGGCCAGATACGCAGTATTTT.

This sequence joins TRBV19 and TRBJ1-4; the match to TRBD1 covers 8 bases. CDR1 is LNHDA and CDR2 is SQIVND in the germline V gene (reference sequence). The CDR3 consists of 14 residues. V dropped 5 bases and J dropped 8; count of bases not matched to a gene: 7. The CDR3: CASSDRGSQEKLFF. The CDR3 DNA reads TGTGCCAGTAGTGACAGGGGCAGTCAAGAAAAACTGTTTTTT.

V gene TRBV27 combines with J gene TRBJ1-5; D may be TRBD1 (5 bases). Germline V gene sequence: CDR1 MNHEY, CDR2 SMNVEV (reference sequence). The CDR3 runs 14 residues. Trimming removed 5 bases from V and 4 bases from J, with 12 bases in between. This chain's CDR3 is CASSPVAGNQPQHF. CDR3 nucleotide sequence: TGTGCCAGCAGTCCCGTAGCAGGGAATCAGCCCCAGCATTTT.

The CDR3 here is CASSFGQATSYEQYF. DNA of the CDR3: TGTGCCAGCAGTTTCGGTCAGGCGACCTCCTACGAGCAGTACTTC. The chain recombines TRBV27 with TRBJ2-7; D is undetermined. Germline lookup yields CDR1 MNHEY and CDR2 SMNVEV (reference sequence). This CDR3 has 15 residues. V lost 3 bases, J lost 0 bases, and 12 bases lay in between.

This clone was counted once. The V gene is TRBV5-8, the J gene TRBJ2-5; D ambiguous. Between the trimmed V and J ends, which lost 2 bases and 1 base, there was a span of 6 bases. The germline CDR1 and CDR2 sequences are SGHTS and YDEGEE. There are 13 residues in the CDR3. The CDR3 spells CASSFRFQETQYF. The CDR3 DNA is TGTGCCAGCAGCTTTAGGTTCCAAGAGACCCAGTACTTC. Drawing the rest from reference TRBV5-8 and TRBJ2-5, the complete variable domain is EAGVTQSPTHLIKTRGQQATLRCSPISGHTSVYWYQQALGLGLQFLLWYDEGEERNRGNFPPRFSGRQFPNYSSELNVNALELEDSALYLCASSFRFQETQYFGPGTRLLVL.

This chain uses TRBV2 with TRBJ1-4, with a tentative D call TRBD1 (5 bases). Germline lookup yields CDR1 SNHLY and CDR2 FYNNEI. CDR3 length: 17 residues. Trimming left V 3 bases short and J 4 bases short, with 18 bases between. The CDR3 here is CASSDNFRGAGNEKLFF. As DNA, the CDR3 is TGTGCCAGCAGTGATAACTTTAGGGGCGCCGGTAATGAAAAACTGTTTTTT.

This clone has only one observation. The rearrangement uses TRBV5-5 and TRBJ1-5; D is unresolved. The ends were cut back, 0 bases at V and 12 bases at J, with 16 bases in the middle. Germline V gives CDR1 SGHKS, CDR2 YYEKEE (reference sequence). The CDR3 is 14 residues long. CDR3 region: CASSLEPLLHNQHF. The DNA of the CDR3 is TGTGCCAGCAGCTTGGAGCCTCTGTTGCATAACCAGCATTTT. The variable domain in full, with the rest retrieved from reference TRBV5-5 and TRBJ1-5, is DAGVTQSPTHLIKTRGQQVTLRCSPISGHKSVSWYQQVLGQGPQFIFQYYEKEERGRGNFPDRFSARQFPNYSSELNVNALLLGDSALYLCASSLEPLLHNQHFGDGTRLSIL.

This chain links TRBV5-1 with TRBJ1-5, with D unresolved. V was shortened by 0 bases and J by 6 bases, with 7 bases between the two germline ends. The CDR3 contains 13 residues. Germline CDR1 and CDR2: SGHRS and YFSETQ. CDR3 residues: CASSLDGSQPQHF. In DNA form, the CDR3 reads TGCGCCAGCAGCTTGGATGGGAGTCAGCCCCAGCATTTT.

About this clone: At the DNA level, this CDR3 is encoded by other sequences in the same sample as well. The chain links TRBV11-2 to TRBJ2-5; TRBD2 agrees at 10 bases. The length of the CDR3 is 17 residues. V was clipped by 1 base and J by 2 bases; unmatched bases: 7. Germline values: CDR1 SGHAT, CDR2 FQNNGV. The CDR3 protein is CASSLGASGGQQETQYF. In DNA form, the CDR3 reads TGTGCCAGCAGCTTAGGGGCTAGCGGGGGCCAACAAGAGACCCAGTACTTC.

V usage is TRBV2 and J usage is TRBJ2-2, with D uncertain. The V end lost 5 bases, the J end lost 4 bases, and 8 bases lay between the germline ends. From germline, CDR1 is SNHLY and CDR2 FYNNEI. The length of the CDR3 is 13 residues. CDR3 region: CASSLQITGELFF. CDR3 in DNA: TGTGCCAGCAGTCTACAGATCACCGGGGAGCTGTTTTTT.

The V call is TRBV9, the J call TRBJ1-2; D might be TRBD1 (6 bases). This CDR3 region has 14 residues. From germline, CDR1 is SGDLS and CDR2 YYNGEE. The germline V and J ends were trimmed by 0 bases and 4 bases, with 10 bases remaining between them. The CDR3 DNA reads as TGTGCCAGCAGCGTAGGAGGGGGGGGCTATGGCTACACCTTC. Its protein product is CASSVGGGGYGYTF.

The gene calls are TRBV6-1 and TRBJ2-7; perhaps TRBD2 as D (6 bases). This CDR3 has 15 residues. CDR1 is MNHNS, CDR2 SASEGT, per germline. V lost 0 bases and J lost 11, with 20 bases in between. CDR3 nucleotides: TGTGCCAGCAGTGAAGCGTCAGAGGGCTCTAGCGTTGAGTACTTC. Its protein product is CASSEASEGSSVEYF.

J is TRBJ2-3 and V is TRBV27; D gene unclear. V was pared by 6 bases and J by 0 bases, with 13 bases between. The CDR3 totals 15 residues. In germline, CDR1 is MNHEY, CDR2 SMNVEV (reference sequence). This CDR3 is CASSIRISSTDTQYF. The DNA for the CDR3 is TGTGCCAGCAGCATTCGAATTTCTAGCACAGATACGCAGTATTTT.

The chain is built from TRBV3-1 (or the pseudogene TRBV3-2) and TRBJ1-2; 9 nucleotides match TRBD1. CDR1 and CDR2 (germline): LGHDT, YNNKEL (reference sequence). The CDR3 has 15 residues. V lost 4 bases and J lost 4; bases outside the gene matches: 7. CDR3 in DNA: TGTGCCAGCAGCCCGAGAGACAGGGGGGGCTATGGCTACACCTTC. Its protein is CASSPRDRGGYGYTF.

The rearrangement links TRBV3-1 (or the pseudogene TRBV3-2) to TRBJ2-5; D is possibly TRBD1 (5 bases). Deletions cut 4 bases from V and 5 bases from J, with 14 bases between. In germline, CDR1 is LGHDT, CDR2 YNNKEL (reference sequence). The CDR3 is 14 residues long. In nucleotides, the CDR3 is TGTGCCAGCAGCCCGACAGCCCTTGGGGAGACCCAGTACTTC. Translation gives CASSPTALGETQYF.

This clone was seen once. The chain couples TRBV28 to TRBJ2-2, with 8 bases that match TRBD1. CDR3 size: 16 residues. V lost 5 bases, J lost 6 bases, and 11 bases stayed unmatched. Germline-derived CDR1 and CDR2 are MDHEN and SYDVKM. CDR3 amino acids: CASSTPDRVEAGELFF. The DNA for the CDR3 is TGTGCCAGCAGTACCCCGGACAGGGTGGAGGCCGGGGAGCTGTTTTTT.

The J gene is TRBJ1-1, the V gene TRBV12-3 or TRBV12-4; D call uncertain. Trimming removed 2 bases from V and 8 bases from J, with 9 bases in between. The CDR3 consists of 12 residues. This chain's CDR3 is CASSLFPLEAFF. For the CDR3, the DNA is TGTGCCAGCAGTTTATTTCCCCTCGAAGCTTTCTTT.

The chain employs TRBV4-2 and TRBJ1-2, with D unclear. Germline V gives CDR1 LGHNA, CDR2 YNFKEQ. Deletions cut 1 base from V and 2 bases from J, with 5 bases between. The length of the CDR3 is 13 residues. The CDR3 bases are TGTGCCAGCAGCCAAGCCCGAAACTATGGCTACACCTTC. This codes for CASSQARNYGYTF.

This chain uses TRBV3-1 (or the pseudogene TRBV3-2) with TRBJ2-7; D unclear. Germline CDR1 is LGHDT and CDR2 is YNNKEL (reference sequence). This CDR3 is built from 12 residues. The germline V and J ends were trimmed by 5 bases and 6 bases, with 11 bases remaining between them. The CDR3 DNA sequence: TGTGCCAGCAGCGGCTTTCACAGCGAGCAGTACTTC. This sequence encodes CASSGFHSEQYF.

The rearrangement uses TRBV28 and TRBJ1-1; D not resolved. The germline gives CDR1 MDHEN, CDR2 SYDVKM. The V end was cut by 5 bases, the J end by 7 bases, with 14 bases between. The CDR3 has 13 amino acids. The CDR3 nucleotides are TGTGCCAGCAGTCTTCCCTCGGGCCATGAAGCTTTCTTT. Amino acid sequence: CASSLPSGHEAFF.

This clone has a handful of counts. The chain uses TRBV15 and TRBJ1-2, with D possibly TRBD1 on 5 matching bases. This CDR3 has 16 amino acids. Trimming removed 2 bases from V and 2 bases from J, with 15 bases in between. Germline V gives CDR1 LNHNV, CDR2 YYDKDF (reference sequence). CDR3 coding DNA: TGTGCCACCAGCAGAACCGGGACCGAGAAGAACTATGGCTACACCTTC. It yields the protein CATSRTGTEKNYGYTF.

This clone occurred once. The chain links TRBV7-2 to TRBJ2-1, with D unresolved. The CDR3 is 15 residues long. Trimming removed 3 bases at V and 7 bases at J, with 16 bases between. The germline V gene encodes CDR1 SGHTA and CDR2 FQGNSA. CDR3 region: CASSFQSAVGNEQFF. The CDR3 DNA is TGTGCCAGCAGCTTCCAGTCAGCAGTGGGGAATGAGCAGTTCTTC.

The rearrangement links TRBV12-3 or TRBV12-4 to TRBJ2-7; D ambiguous. This CDR3 comprises 11 residues. The germline V and J ends were trimmed by 6 bases and 3 bases, with 6 bases remaining between them. CDR3 bases: TGTGCCAGCAGCTCTGGCTACGAGCAGTACTTC. The encoded protein is CASSSGYEQYF.

The J gene is TRBJ1-2, the V gene TRBV30; D unclear. The V and J ends lost 0 bases and 5 bases respectively, with 16 bases between them. CDR3 length equals 15 residues. In germline, CDR1 is GTSNPN, CDR2 SVGIG (reference sequence). The CDR3 loop reads CAWSVSVGPLYGYTF. The CDR3 region has the DNA TGTGCCTGGAGTGTATCGGTAGGGCCCCTTTATGGCTACACCTTC.

This chain uses TRBV9 with TRBJ1-2; the D gene is possibly TRBD1 (5 bases). CDR3 size: 16 residues. V shed 5 bases and J shed 4 bases, with 21 bases lying between them. In germline, CDR1 is SGDLS, CDR2 YYNGEE. CDR3 protein: CASSPLGRGDRYGYTF. CDR3 DNA: TGTGCCAGCAGTCCATTGGGACGGGGGGATCGCTATGGCTACACCTTC. Full variable domain (outside the CDR3, taken from reference TRBV9 and TRBJ1-2): DSGVTQTPKHLITATGQRVTLRCSPRSGDLSVYWYQQSLDQGLQFLIQYYNGEERAKGNILERFSAQQFPDLHSELNLSSLELGDSALYFCASSPLGRGDRYGYTFGSGTRLTVV.

The chain joins TRBV5-1 to TRBJ1-2; maybe TRBD1 (5 bases). Deletions cut 4 bases from V and 4 bases from J, with 8 bases between. The CDR3 is 12 residues long. CDR1 and CDR2 (germline): SGHRS, YFSETQ. The CDR3 here is CASSGDLYGYTF. In DNA form, the CDR3 reads TGCGCCAGCAGCGGGGACCTCTATGGCTACACCTTC. The whole variable domain, filled in from reference TRBV5-1 and TRBJ1-2, reads KAGVTQTPRYLIKTRGQQVTLSCSPISGHRSVSWYQQTPGQGLQFLFEYFSETQRNKGNFPGRFSGRQFSNSRSEMNVSTLELGDSALYLCASSGDLYGYTFGSGTRLTVV.